Listed below are T cell receptor beta chains from one sample, sequenced in a study of blood T cell repertoires in COVID-19. TCRdb keeps only in-frame clones here, not all; method: immunoSEQ multiplex PCR. Of approximately 25,000 clones detected, more than 80% appear once; the ten largest clones hold 2% to 2.5%. Sample: peripheral blood. All receptors derive from a woman aged 70 to 79 with COVID-19, enrolled during active disease. The CDR3 runs from the conserved cysteine through the conserved F or W. D genes are given only for firm matches. Size is stated for part of the rows, as once, few or many counts, or as a class when the clone is expanded.

TRBV5-1,NA,TRBJ2-1,NA,CASSSTRGLPIGNEQFF,TGCGCCAGCAGCTCGACCCGCGGCCTCCCCATTGGGAATGAGCAGTTCTTC
TRBV5-1,TRBD2,TRBJ2-7,NA,CASSSGTSGGYEQYF,TGCGCCAGCAGCTCGGGGACTAGCGGGGGCTACGAGCAGTACTTC
TRBV2,NA,TRBJ2-2,NA,CASSIAGELFF,TGTGCCAGCAGTATAGCCGGGGAGCTGTTTTTT
TRBV13,TRBD1,TRBJ1-1,NA,CASSLEGRGRAFF,TGTGCCAGCAGCTTAGAAGGAAGGGGGCGAGCTTTCTTT
TRBV19,NA,TRBJ2-3,NA,CASSIGGSGTDTQYF,TGTGCCAGTAGTATAGGGGGGAGCGGGACAGATACGCAGTATTTT
TRBV25-1,NA,TRBJ1-2,NA,CASSESRDNYGYTF,TGTGCCAGCAGTGAATCCCGAGATAACTATGGCTACACCTTC
TRBV7-9,NA,TRBJ2-2,NA,CASSSGGWGTGELFF,TGTGCCAGCAGCTCCGGCGGGTGGGGCACCGGGGAGCTGTTTTTT
TRBV9,NA,TRBJ2-2,few,CASSAQVTGELFF,TGTGCCAGCAGCGCACAGGTAACCGGGGAGCTGTTTTTT
TRBV15,NA,TRBJ2-1,NA,CATSRESTYNEQFF,TGTGCCACCAGCAGAGAGTCGACTTACAATGAGCAGTTCTTC
TRBV18,NA,TRBJ1-1,NA,CASSLGQNTEAFF,TGTGCCAGCTCACTCGGACAGAACACTGAAGCTTTCTTT
TRBV4-2,NA,TRBJ2-3,NA,CASSQDRQQSTDTQYF,TGTGCCAGCAGCCAAGATAGACAGCAAAGCACAGATACGCAGTATTTT
TRBV12-5,TRBD1,TRBJ2-1,NA,CASGLAAGTGGNEQFF,TGTGCTAGTGGTTTGGCAGCCGGGACAGGGGGCAATGAGCAGTTCTTC
TRBV7-2,TRBD1,TRBJ1-2,NA,CASSLDWDRGGTF,TGTGCCAGCAGCTTGGATTGGGACAGGGGTGGTACCTTC
TRBV21-1,NA,TRBJ2-1,NA,CASSTKVAGGIEDEQFF,NA
TRBV2,NA,TRBJ1-5,NA,CATTSERNQPQHF,TGTGCCACCACATCCGAGAGGAATCAGCCCCAGCATTTT
TRBV10-3,NA,TRBJ1-1,NA,CAISESRVVYGQANTEAFF,TGTGCCATCAGTGAGTCGAGGGTAGTTTATGGGCAGGCGAACACTGAAGCTTTCTTT
TRBV6-1,NA,TRBJ1-6,NA,CASSDWTHNSPLHF,TGTGCCAGCAGTGATTGGACACATAATTCACCCCTCCACTTT
TRBV19,NA,TRBJ1-5,NA,CASMDSLNQPQHF,TGTGCCAGTATGGACAGTCTCAATCAGCCCCAGCATTTT
TRBV7-2,TRBD2,TRBJ2-1,NA,CASSPGLAKNNEQFF,TGTGCCAGCAGTCCAGGACTAGCGAAAAACAATGAGCAGTTCTTC
TRBV10-3,TRBD1,TRBJ2-5,NA,CAISEVNRGVGETQYF,TGTGCCATCAGTGAGGTCAACAGGGGAGTTGGAGAGACCCAGTACTTC
TRBV9,TRBD2,TRBJ2-1,NA,CASSVFPSGMRSYNEQFF,TGTGCCAGCAGCGTATTCCCTAGCGGGATGAGATCCTACAATGAGCAGTTCTTC
TRBV6-2/TRBV6-3,NA,TRBJ2-7,NA,CASSSDGVRHEQYF,TGTGCCAGCAGTTCGGACGGGGTCCGGCACGAGCAGTACTTC
TRBV19,TRBD1,TRBJ1-5,once,CASSQQGGGQPQHF,TGTGCCAGTAGCCAACAGGGGGGAGGGCAGCCCCAGCATTTT
TRBV3-1/TRBV3-2,TRBD2,TRBJ2-1,NA,CASSQDLSSGVQFF,TGTGCCAGCAGCCAAGATTTGAGTAGCGGGGTGCAGTTCTTC
TRBV18,TRBD2,TRBJ2-1,NA,CASSRLAGGVSYNEQFF,TGTGCCAGCTCACGACTAGCGGGGGGGGTCTCCTACAATGAGCAGTTCTTC
TRBV27,TRBD2,TRBJ2-2,NA,CASRGGRGTGELFF,TGTGCCTCCCGGGGGGGTCGAGGGACCGGGGAGCTGTTTTTT
TRBV5-4,NA,TRBJ2-5,NA,CASSLGGRETQYF,TGTGCCAGCAGCTTGGGAGGGAGAGAGACCCAGTACTTC
TRBV11-2,NA,TRBJ1-3,NA,CASSPPGGAGNTIYF,TGTGCCAGCAGCCCCCCTGGGGGCGCTGGAAACACCATATATTTT
TRBV6-6,TRBD1,TRBJ1-5,NA,CASRWTGGDQPQHF,TGTGCCAGCCGTTGGACAGGCGGAGATCAGCCCCAGCATTTT
TRBV5-1,NA,TRBJ1-1,NA,CASQWGGSSDEAFF,TGCGCCAGTCAGTGGGGGGGCAGTAGCGATGAAGCTTTCTTT
TRBV7-2,NA,TRBJ2-2,NA,CASSPPGGWGGSNTGELFF,TGTGCCAGCAGCCCACCAGGGGGCTGGGGGGGGTCAAACACCGGGGAGCTGTTTTTT
TRBV11-2,TRBD2,TRBJ2-3,few,CASSPSLRLAGVSDTQYF,TGTGCCAGCAGCCCATCTCTGCGACTAGCGGGAGTATCAGATACGCAGTATTTT
TRBV27,NA,TRBJ1-6,NA,CASSLEAYSPLHF,TGTGCCAGCAGTTTGGAGGCTTACTCACCCCTCCACTTT
TRBV9,NA,TRBJ1-1,NA,CASSVSYRASGNTEAFF,TGTGCCAGCAGCGTAAGCTACAGGGCCTCGGGGAACACTGAAGCTTTCTTT
TRBV7-8,NA,TRBJ1-2,NA,CASSPPGLYGYTF,TGTGCCAGCAGCCCCCCAGGACTCTATGGCTACACCTTC
TRBV4-3,NA,TRBJ2-3,NA,CASSQAGTSTDTQYF,TGCGCCAGCAGCCAAGCAGGGACTAGCACAGATACGCAGTATTTT
TRBV7-2,TRBD1,TRBJ1-1,NA,CASSLAPQGASFF,TGTGCCAGCAGCTTAGCCCCGCAGGGGGCGTCTTTCTTT
TRBV11-3,TRBD1,TRBJ1-3,NA,CASSSPGQRNTIYF,TGTGCCAGCAGCTCACCGGGACAGAGGAACACCATATATTTT
TRBV6-5,NA,TRBJ1-2,once,CASSYSNGFYGYTF,TGTGCCAGCAGTTACTCGAACGGGTTCTATGGCTACACCTTC
TRBV7-2,TRBD2,TRBJ2-2,NA,CASSLKLAGVGELFF,TGTGCCAGCAGCTTAAAGCTAGCGGGAGTCGGGGAGCTGTTTTTT
TRBV7-8,TRBD1,TRBJ2-2,once,CASSPDRGLTGELFF,TGTGCCAGCAGCCCGGACAGGGGGTTAACCGGGGAGCTGTTTTTT
TRBV10-3,NA,TRBJ2-7,NA,CAISDRGSSYEQYF,TGTGCCATCAGTGACAGGGGTAGCTCCTACGAGCAGTACTTC
TRBV4-1,TRBD1,TRBJ2-1,few,CASSLPQGAKFF,TGCGCCAGCAGCCTCCCGCAGGGGGCCAAGTTCTTC
TRBV7-2,NA,TRBJ2-3,NA,CASSSEGWRTDTQYF,TGTGCCAGCAGCTCGGAGGGTTGGCGCACAGATACGCAGTATTTT
TRBV5-1,NA,TRBJ1-2,NA,CASSLVPGYGYTF,TGCGCCAGCAGCTTGGTACCCGGTTATGGCTACACCTTC
TRBV19,TRBD1,TRBJ1-1,NA,CASSRGRDTEAFF,TGTGCCAGTAGCAGGGGGCGCGACACTGAAGCTTTCTTT
TRBV5-1,TRBD2,TRBJ2-1,NA,CASSDLSSGVYNEQFF,TGCGCCAGCAGCGATCTGTCTAGCGGTGTATACAATGAGCAGTTCTTC
TRBV5-6,TRBD1,TRBJ1-4,NA,CASSLVTAGGAREKLFF,TGTGCCAGCAGCTTGGTTACTGCAGGGGGCGCGAGGGAAAAACTGTTTTTT
TRBV6-2/TRBV6-3,TRBD2,TRBJ2-1,NA,CASSYPHSGRVINEQFF,TGTGCCAGCAGTTACCCACATAGCGGGAGGGTGATCAATGAGCAGTTCTTC
TRBV3-1/TRBV3-2,NA,TRBJ1-3,NA,CASIGTGNTIYF,TGTGCCAGCATCGGGACAGGAAACACCATATATTTT
TRBV27,NA,TRBJ1-2,NA,CASSLFPGYGYTF,TGTGCCAGCAGCCTTTTCCCAGGGTATGGCTACACCTTC